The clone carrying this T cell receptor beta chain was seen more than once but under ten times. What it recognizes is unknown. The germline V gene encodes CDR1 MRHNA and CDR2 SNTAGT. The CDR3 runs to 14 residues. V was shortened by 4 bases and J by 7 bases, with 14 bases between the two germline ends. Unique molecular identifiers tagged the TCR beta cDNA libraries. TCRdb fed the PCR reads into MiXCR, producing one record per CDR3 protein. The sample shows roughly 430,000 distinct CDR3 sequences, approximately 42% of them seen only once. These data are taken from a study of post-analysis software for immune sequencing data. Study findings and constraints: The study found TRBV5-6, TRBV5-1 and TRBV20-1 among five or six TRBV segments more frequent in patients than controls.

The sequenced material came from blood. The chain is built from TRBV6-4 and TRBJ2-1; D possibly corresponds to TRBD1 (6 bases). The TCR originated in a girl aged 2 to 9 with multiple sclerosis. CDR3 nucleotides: TGTGCCAGCAGTGTTCAGGGGTATGCGAATGAGCAGTTCTTC. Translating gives CASSVQGYANEQFF.